This T cell receptor beta chain is drawn from a study of T cell repertoires in cytomegalovirus infection. Study-level findings and limits: HLA-C-restricted CMV clonotypes gave the most frequent clonotype in two of eight donors.

In the case of this clonotype: The antigen is undetermined.

Trimming cost V 3 bases and J 4 bases, with 15 bases left between them. This CDR3 contains 14 residues. Looked up from germline, CDR1 is DFQATT and CDR2 is SNEGSKA (reference sequence). Using its own MiXCR run on the reads, TCRdb lists one record per CDR3 protein. The sample holds about 920,000 distinct CDR3 sequences, approximately 30% seen once. The chain employs TRBV20-1 and TRBJ1-1, with D tentatively TRBD1 (6 bases). The sample in question was cultured CD8+ T cells from PBMCs, obtained from culture after CMV antigen stimulation. The source is a human donor in good health (CMV status not recorded). Some clones in this sample may be carry-over from other donors' samples. The CDR3 nucleotides read TGCAGTGCTAGGAGGGGGTCGAGGGTCACTGAAGCTTTCTTT. It yields the protein CSARRGSRVTEAFF.